The rows below give T cell receptor beta chains drawn from one sample of a study of shared clonotypes between healthy human individuals. The repertoire was sequenced with immunoSEQ multiplex PCR; TCRdb's copy has only in-frame clones and lacks some. The profile shows under 750,000 clones, approximately 77% of them singletons. The sequencing input was memory CD4+ T cells sorted from blood. The source of these receptors is a woman aged 25 to 39 in good health. Each CDR3 is given with its conserved first and last residue. Some rows mark clone size as missing; the rest say once, few, many or name a class of expanded clone.

cdr3_aa: CASSQDPRRGEGYTF
clone_size: .
j_call: TRBJ1-2
v_call: TRBV4-2

cdr3_aa: CASTSGTPVYEQYF
clone_size: .
j_call: TRBJ2-7
v_call: TRBV6-6

cdr3_aa: CASSHQLQGPQETQYF
clone_size: few
j_call: TRBJ2-5
v_call: TRBV4-1

cdr3_aa: CASSSGRGWNTEAFF
clone_size: .
j_call: TRBJ1-1
v_call: TRBV5-4

cdr3_aa: CASSSFRGIGEQYF
clone_size: many
j_call: TRBJ2-7
v_call: TRBV28

cdr3_aa: CASSEVDRVAQPQHF
clone_size: .
j_call: TRBJ1-5
v_call: TRBV10-2

cdr3_aa: CASNQGVIIQPQHF
clone_size: .
j_call: TRBJ1-5
v_call: TRBV28

cdr3_aa: CASSQDPTSGPQSAQYF
clone_size: few
j_call: TRBJ2-3
v_call: TRBV4-1

cdr3_aa: CASSGGLAGPYEQYF
clone_size: once
j_call: TRBJ2-7
v_call: TRBV2

cdr3_aa: CASSIDSLQAFF
clone_size: .
j_call: TRBJ1-1
v_call: TRBV21-1

cdr3_aa: CASSEYPADQPQHF
clone_size: .
j_call: TRBJ1-5
v_call: TRBV2

cdr3_aa: CASSEDGLIYGYTF
clone_size: .
j_call: TRBJ1-2
v_call: TRBV18

cdr3_aa: CSVDRSGANTEAFF
clone_size: .
j_call: TRBJ1-1
v_call: TRBV29-1

cdr3_aa: CASSIDPARTYEQYF
clone_size: .
j_call: TRBJ2-7
v_call: TRBV19

cdr3_aa: CASSFNGPISGNTIYF
clone_size: .
j_call: TRBJ1-3
v_call: TRBV7-2

cdr3_aa: CASSPPATSGIHEQYF
clone_size: .
j_call: TRBJ2-7
v_call: TRBV18

cdr3_aa: CASSGRTGSFSGNTIYF
clone_size: few
j_call: TRBJ1-3
v_call: TRBV5-1

cdr3_aa: CASSELQAGGKNIQYF
clone_size: .
j_call: TRBJ2-4
v_call: TRBV25-1

cdr3_aa: CASSLPFFGGLQETQYF
clone_size: .
j_call: TRBJ2-5
v_call: TRBV28

cdr3_aa: CASNIGQGRGPEAFF
clone_size: .
j_call: TRBJ1-1
v_call: TRBV6-1

cdr3_aa: CASSSYPQGGHRTYEQYF
clone_size: .
j_call: TRBJ2-7
v_call: TRBV7-9

cdr3_aa: CASSLREMSTDTQYF
clone_size: .
j_call: TRBJ2-3
v_call: TRBV5-1

cdr3_aa: CASSPRTGSSYEQYF
clone_size: .
j_call: TRBJ2-7
v_call: TRBV5-1

cdr3_aa: CASSPQSETSDNEQFF
clone_size: .
j_call: TRBJ2-1
v_call: TRBV18

cdr3_aa: CSASRWVGYTF
clone_size: few
j_call: TRBJ1-2
v_call: TRBV20-1

cdr3_aa: CASSSSGTGIQPQHF
clone_size: .
j_call: TRBJ1-5
v_call: TRBV9

cdr3_aa: CSVQGQLNTEAFF
clone_size: .
j_call: TRBJ1-1
v_call: TRBV29-1

cdr3_aa: CAWSYGLAVNNEQFF
clone_size: .
j_call: TRBJ2-1
v_call: TRBV30

cdr3_aa: CASSPSTGRVYGYTF
clone_size: .
j_call: TRBJ1-2
v_call: TRBV28

cdr3_aa: CASSLVGGPSGNTIYF
clone_size: .
j_call: TRBJ1-3
v_call: TRBV7-9

cdr3_aa: CASSRSQGNTIYF
clone_size: .
j_call: TRBJ1-3
v_call: TRBV7-3

cdr3_aa: CASSLGPGRASTEAFF
clone_size: .
j_call: TRBJ1-1
v_call: TRBV7-2

cdr3_aa: CASGAGGIHEQYF
clone_size: .
j_call: .
v_call: TRBV28

cdr3_aa: CASSKKGDETQYF
clone_size: .
j_call: TRBJ2-5
v_call: TRBV27

cdr3_aa: CASSYQETQYF
clone_size: many
j_call: TRBJ2-5
v_call: TRBV7-2

cdr3_aa: CAISESASGSYEQYF
clone_size: .
j_call: TRBJ2-7
v_call: TRBV10-3

cdr3_aa: CASSQGLAPSTDTQYF
clone_size: .
j_call: TRBJ2-3
v_call: TRBV4-2

cdr3_aa: CASSVSYWASGGTGELFF
clone_size: .
j_call: TRBJ2-2
v_call: TRBV9

cdr3_aa: CASSLFGTSGLGKNIQYF
clone_size: .
j_call: TRBJ2-4
v_call: TRBV5-6

cdr3_aa: CASSLTPTGYLEETQYF
clone_size: .
j_call: TRBJ2-5
v_call: TRBV7-9

cdr3_aa: CASSRRGDEQYF
clone_size: .
j_call: TRBJ2-7
v_call: TRBV27

cdr3_aa: CASSVEELRVRRSGNTIYF
clone_size: once
j_call: TRBJ1-3
v_call: TRBV6-1

cdr3_aa: CASSPVGVRETQYF
clone_size: .
j_call: TRBJ2-5
v_call: TRBV18

cdr3_aa: CASSSHRISHQPQHF
clone_size: .
j_call: TRBJ1-5
v_call: TRBV7-8

cdr3_aa: CASSFSGLAGDEQFF
clone_size: .
j_call: TRBJ2-1
v_call: TRBV7-9

cdr3_aa: CASSWQGTTGELFF
clone_size: .
j_call: TRBJ2-2
v_call: TRBV19

cdr3_aa: CSVGEKSTGELFF
clone_size: .
j_call: TRBJ2-2
v_call: TRBV29-1

cdr3_aa: CASSLVGQGVTEAFF
clone_size: .
j_call: TRBJ1-1
v_call: TRBV7-8

cdr3_aa: CASSWTGNNEKLFF
clone_size: .
j_call: TRBJ1-4
v_call: TRBV6-6

cdr3_aa: CASGLGGQGSDTQYF
clone_size: .
j_call: TRBJ2-3
v_call: TRBV6-1

cdr3_aa: CASSLSRGYYGYTF
clone_size: .
j_call: TRBJ1-2
v_call: TRBV28

cdr3_aa: CASSLFSGTYNEQFF
clone_size: .
j_call: TRBJ2-1
v_call: TRBV11-2

cdr3_aa: CASRWGTQYF
clone_size: .
j_call: TRBJ2-3
v_call: TRBV6-1